This is a list of T cell receptor beta chains from one sample in a study of cytomegalovirus exposure and HLA in healthy donors. Measured with immunoSEQ multiplex PCR; TCRdb has only the in-frame clones, and not every one. Of roughly 72,000 clones in the sample, around 70% are singletons; the top ten hold 11%. Sequencing was performed on PBMCs. These receptors were taken from a human donor in good health. CDR3s include the opening cysteine and the closing phenylalanine or tryptophan. A D gene is named only where the DNA matches it firmly. Clone size appears in some rows only: once, few, many, or a class for an expanded clone.

len | j_gene | d_gene | abundance | v_gene | CDR3aa | CDR3nt
14 | TRBJ1-5 | TRBD1 | NA | TRBV25-1 | CARATGASNQPQHF | TGTGCCAGGGCGACAGGGGCCAGCAATCAGCCCCAGCATTTT
13 | TRBJ1-1 | NA | NA | TRBV15 | CATSRRGNTEAFF | TGTGCCACCAGCAGGCGGGGGAACACTGAAGCTTTCTTT
16 | TRBJ2-1 | TRBD2 | NA | TRBV30 | CAWSDLGLAGGDERLF | TGTGCCTGGAGCGATTTAGGACTAGCGGGAGGAGATGAGAGGCTCTTC
15 | TRBJ1-5 | NA | NA | TRBV2 | CASSGGVKGIQPQHF | TGTGCCAGCAGTGGGGGGGTGAAGGGGATCCAGCCCCAGCATTTT
15 | TRBJ2-7 | TRBD1 | NA | TRBV4-1 | CASSRLPTGLDEQYF | TGCGCCAGCAGCCGCCTCCCGACAGGGTTGGACGAGCAGTACTTC
16 | TRBJ2-3 | TRBD1 | once | TRBV28 | CASNPSPGQGSDTQYF | TGTGCCAGCAACCCAAGTCCGGGACAGGGGTCAGATACGCAGTATTTT
13 | TRBJ1-2 | NA | NA | TRBV2 | CASTYGVNYGYTF | TGTGCCAGCACCTACGGAGTAAACTATGGCTACACCTTC
15 | TRBJ1-3 | NA | few | TRBV10-3 | CAISESRQPGNTIYF | TGTGCCATCAGTGAGTCCCGACAGCCTGGAAACACCATATATTTT
15 | TRBJ2-3 | TRBD2 | NA | TRBV14 | CASSRRLAGTDTQYF | TGTGCCAGCAGCCGTCGACTAGCAGGCACAGATACGCAGTATTTT
20 | TRBJ2-1 | TRBD2 | few | TRBV5-1 | CASSLGLAGGIQSWYNEQFF | TGCGCCAGCAGCTTAGGACTAGCGGGAGGAATCCAATCTTGGTACAATGAGCAGTTCTTC
16 | TRBJ2-1 | NA | NA | TRBV19 | CASSIRTAPPGNEQFF | TGTGCCAGTAGTATACGGACAGCGCCACCCGGCAATGAGCAGTTCTTC
13 | TRBJ1-1 | NA | NA | TRBV2 | CASSGEGTTEAFF | TGTGCCAGCAGTGGAGAAGGGACTACTGAAGCTTTCTTT
17 | TRBJ1-5 | TRBD1 | NA | TRBV6-1 | CASSEDSGGRGNQPQHF | TGTGCCAGCAGTGAAGATTCAGGGGGCCGGGGGAATCAGCCCCAGCATTTT
14 | TRBJ1-2 | TRBD1 | NA | TRBV6-5 | CAVLPPGTGTGYTF | TGTGCCGTCCTTCCGCCCGGGACAGGGACAGGCTACACCTTC
16 | TRBJ1-5 | TRBD1 | NA | TRBV4-1 | CAGSPQGASSNQPQHF | TGCGCCGGCAGCCCCCAGGGGGCCAGCAGCAATCAGCCCCAGCATTTT
17 | TRBJ2-2 | TRBD1 | NA | TRBV28 | CASRPPPGQGGTGELFF | TGTGCCAGCAGGCCTCCCCCGGGACAGGGTGGGACCGGGGAGCTGTTTTTT
11 | TRBJ2-3 | NA | NA | TRBV6-5 | CASSSGTTQYF | TGTGCCAGCAGTTCGGGTACTACGCAGTATTTT
12 | TRBJ1-3 | NA | NA | TRBV28 | CASSSGLDTIYF | TGTGCCAGCAGTTCAGGGCTGGACACCATATATTTT
16 | TRBJ2-1 | TRBD1 | NA | TRBV5-6 | CASSLLGDRGLVEQFF | TGTGCCAGCAGCTTGTTGGGGGACAGGGGGCTTGTTGAGCAGTTCTTC
14 | TRBJ1-1 | TRBD1 | NA | TRBV11-2 | CASSPRQGDPEAFF | TGTGCCAGCAGCCCCCGACAGGGTGACCCTGAAGCTTTCTTT
15 | TRBJ2-1 | TRBD1 | medium-sized | TRBV2 | CASSERGQGRNEQFF | TGTGCCAGCAGCGAAAGGGGACAGGGTAGAAATGAGCAGTTCTTC
15 | TRBJ2-3 | TRBD2 | NA | TRBV11-3 | CASSLREGLYDTQYF | TGTGCCAGCAGCTTGCGGGAGGGCCTTTACGATACGCAGTATTTT
15 | TRBJ1-5 | NA | NA | TRBV9 | CASSVEGGIGQPQHF | TGTGCCAGCAGCGTAGAGGGAGGGATTGGCCAGCCCCAGCATTTT
15 | TRBJ1-2 | TRBD1 | NA | TRBV27 | CASSPMETGGDGYTF | TGTGCCAGCAGCCCTATGGAGACAGGGGGCGATGGCTACACCTTC
14 | TRBJ1-1 | TRBD1 | NA | TRBV28 | CATKLTGVWTEAFF | TGTGCCACCAAACTGACAGGGGTTTGGACTGAAGCTTTCTTT
18 | TRBJ1-2 | TRBD1 | NA | TRBV28 | CASTRSRQGVRRNYGYTF | TGTGCCAGCACCAGAAGTCGACAGGGAGTACGACGGAACTATGGCTACACCTTC
19 | TRBJ2-4 | TRBD1 | NA | TRBV13 | CASSPDRGRLVGAKNIQYF | TGTGCCAGCAGCCCGGACAGGGGGCGTCTTGTGGGGGCCAAAAACATTCAGTACTTC
13 | TRBJ2-7 | NA | NA | TRBV2 | CAGSRNSPYEQYF | TGTGCCGGCTCCCGAAACAGTCCCTACGAGCAGTACTTC
12 | TRBJ2-7 | TRBD1 | NA | TRBV28 | CASVGQGSEQYF | TGTGCCAGCGTGGGACAGGGGAGCGAGCAGTACTTC
12 | TRBJ1-2 | NA | NA | TRBV6-5 | CASSSPGKSYTF | TGTGCCAGCAGTTCTCCAGGGAAGAGCTACACCTTC
15 | TRBJ2-5 | TRBD2 | NA | TRBV29-1 | CSVELRGGPQETQYF | TGCAGCGTTGAATTACGGGGGGGGCCCCAAGAGACCCAGTACTTC
16 | TRBJ2-1 | TRBD2 | NA | TRBV10-3 | CAISEPTSGSGDEQFF | TGTGCCATCAGTGAGCCGACTAGCGGGAGTGGTGATGAGCAGTTCTTC
14 | TRBJ1-2 | NA | NA | TRBV18 | CASSPQRGVYGYTF | TGTGCCAGCTCACCACAACGGGGAGTCTATGGCTACACCTTC
13 | TRBJ1-4 | NA | NA | TRBV7-2 | CASTYRTGEKLFF | TGTGCCAGCACTTATAGAACGGGGGAAAAACTGTTTTTT
14 | TRBJ2-7 | TRBD2 | NA | TRBV19 | CASKMGGNSYEQYF | TGTGCCAGTAAAATGGGGGGGAACTCCTACGAGCAGTACTTC
13 | TRBJ2-2 | NA | NA | TRBV9 | CASSLGNTGELFF | TGTGCCAGCAGTCTAGGGAACACCGGGGAGCTGTTTTTT
11 | TRBJ2-7 | NA | NA | TRBV20-1 | CSAGDFYEQYF | TGCAGTGCTGGGGACTTCTACGAGCAGTACTTC
14 | TRBJ1-1 | NA | NA | TRBV27 | CASSPLTGMTEAFF | TGTGCCAGCAGTCCCCTAACAGGGATGACTGAAGCTTTCTTT
15 | TRBJ1-1 | NA | NA | TRBV4-1 | CASSQSGLFNTEAFF | TGCGCCAGCAGCCAATCTGGACTGTTTAACACTGAAGCTTTCTTT
15 | TRBJ2-5 | TRBD2 | NA | TRBV6-1 | CASREAGGPGETQYF | TGTGCCAGCAGGGAAGCGGGAGGGCCCGGCGAGACCCAGTACTTC
12 | TRBJ2-1 | NA | NA | TRBV6-1 | CASRTPYNEQFF | TGTGCCAGCAGAACACCTTACAATGAGCAGTTCTTC
16 | TRBJ2-5 | NA | NA | TRBV5-1 | CASSLGASERGETQYF | TGCGCCAGCAGCTTGGGGGCTAGCGAGAGGGGCGAGACCCAGTACTTC
15 | TRBJ2-3 | TRBD2 | NA | TRBV30 | CAWSVFGRASDTQYF | TGTGCCTGGAGTGTATTCGGGAGGGCATCGGATACGCAGTATTTT
13 | TRBJ1-1 | TRBD1 | NA | TRBV2 | CASSADRGLTGFF | TGTGCCAGCAGTGCGGACAGGGGGCTCACAGGTTTCTTT
15 | TRBJ2-5 | TRBD1 | NA | TRBV15 | CATSRAQGVRETQYF | TGTGCCACCAGCAGAGCCCAGGGGGTCAGGGAGACCCAGTACTTC
15 | TRBJ2-7 | TRBD1 | NA | TRBV6-6 | CASSPDRVGGYEQYF | TGTGCCAGCAGCCCTGACAGGGTAGGGGGATACGAGCAGTACTTC
16 | TRBJ2-3 | TRBD2 | NA | TRBV7-9 | CASSTASGRVTDTQYF | TGTGCCAGCAGCACCGCTAGCGGGAGGGTGACAGATACGCAGTATTTT
13 | TRBJ2-7 | TRBD1 | NA | TRBV29-1 | CSVPGQGIDEQYF | TGCAGCGTCCCGGGACAGGGGATCGACGAGCAGTACTTC
16 | TRBJ2-2 | TRBD2 | few | TRBV30 | CAWTYRALAGTGELFF | TGTGCCTGGACTTATAGGGCTCTAGCGGGAACCGGGGAGCTGTTTTTT
14 | TRBJ2-7 | TRBD1 | few | TRBV6-1 | CASSARQGSYEQYF | TGTGCCAGCAGTGCTCGACAGGGTTCCTACGAGCAGTACTTC
15 | TRBJ2-2 | TRBD1 | few | TRBV19 | CASSGRQGETGELFF | TGTGCCAGTAGTGGTAGGCAGGGGGAGACCGGGGAGCTGTTTTTT
13 | TRBJ1-5 | NA | NA | TRBV4-1 | CASSRDTYQPQHF | TGCGCCAGCAGCCGAGACACTTATCAGCCCCAGCATTTT
16 | TRBJ2-7 | NA | NA | TRBV6-5 | CASSYSADSLRGEQYF | TGTGCCAGCAGTTACTCGGCGGACAGCTTGAGGGGGGAGCAGTACTTC
19 | TRBJ2-3 | TRBD2 | NA | TRBV4-1 | CASTSTRWSGRAPTDTQYF | TGCGCCAGCACTAGTACTAGGTGGAGCGGGAGGGCGCCCACAGATACGCAGTATTTT
13 | TRBJ2-3 | NA | NA | TRBV11-3 | CASSFTTGDTQYF | TGTGCCAGCAGCTTTACCACGGGAGATACGCAGTATTTT
13 | TRBJ1-2 | NA | NA | TRBV6-5 | CASRAGVTRGYTF | TGTGCCAGCAGGGCGGGAGTAACGCGTGGCTACACCTTC